This T cell receptor beta chain was recovered during a study of T cell responses to AZD1222 COVID-19 vaccine. Sequenced by immunoSEQ multiplex PCR; TCRdb stores in-frame clones only, minus some. The sample has approximately 85,000 clones, approximately 86% seen once. V was shortened by 1 base and J by 2 bases, with 15 bases between the two germline ends. This CDR3 has 16 residues. CDR1 and CDR2 from the germline V gene are SGHDT and YYEEEE. The sequencing used peripheral blood, collected on day 0 of AZD1222 vaccination. This receptor was taken from an adult in good health. V is TRBV5-6 and J is TRBJ1-2; D not certain. The CDR3 reads CASSLNPPAGNYGYTF. DNA of the CDR3: TGTGCCAGCAGCTTGAATCCCCCGGCAGGCAACTATGGCTACACCTTC.